This T cell receptor (beta chain) is drawn from a study of blood T cell repertoires in COVID-19. The protocol was immunoSEQ multiplex PCR, while the TCRdb copy is restricted to in-frame clones and leaves out a portion. Among 85,000 to 120,000 clones listed, about 78% were seen once. CDR1 is LGHDT and CDR2 is YNNKEL in the germline V gene (reference sequence). The CDR3 covers 14 residues. V lost 1 base and J lost 7, with 10 bases in between. The chain joins TRBV3-1 (or the pseudogene TRBV3-2) to TRBJ2-2, with D uncertain. This TCR came from a man in his fifties or sixties with active or convalescent COVID-19. The sequencing sample was made of peripheral blood. CDR3 DNA: TGTGCCAGCAGCCAAGGGAGTACCCGCGGGGAGCTGTTTTTT. As protein: CASSQGSTRGELFF.